The 5 T cell receptor beta chains given below trace back to one sample, sequenced in a study of T cells in Graves' hyperthyroidism and ophthalmopathy. The investigators amplified TCR beta CDR3 regions from RNA transcripts. When the TCR CDR3 underwent first-round RT-PCR, the HTBI primer set was used. TCRdb used MiXCR to reprocess the multiplex PCR reads, holding one entry per CDR3 protein. This table has 350,000 or so distinct CDR3 sequences, 15% to 20% appearing once. The sample comprised blood. All receptors derive from a woman in her forties with Graves' ophthalmopathy.

This clonotype has a count of ten or more. The V gene is TRBV11-2, the J gene TRBJ1-2; 7 bases align to TRBD1. Germline CDR1 SGHAT, CDR2 FQNNGV. This CDR3 is built from 14 residues. V shed 5 bases and J 8 bases; nucleotides not matched to a gene: 11. CDR3 amino acids: CASSPRTGSRGYTF. Here the CDR3 DNA reads TGTGCCAGCAGCCCCCGGACAGGTTCTCGAGGCTACACCTTC.

This clonotype was counted at least ten times. The chain employs TRBV20-1 and TRBJ1-1; 8 nucleotides match TRBD1. The CDR3 extends over 14 amino acids. Looked up from germline, CDR1 is DFQATT and CDR2 is SNEGSKA (reference sequence). The V gene end was trimmed by 6 bases and the J gene end by 4 bases; junction bases not matched to a gene: 10. CDR3 sequence: CSAFQGARGTEAFF. The CDR3 DNA follows: TGCAGTGCCTTTCAGGGGGCGCGAGGCACTGAAGCTTTCTTT.

This clonotype was counted many times. The chain uses TRBV28 and TRBJ2-7, with unresolved D. The CDR3 has 15 amino acids. V lost 2 bases to trimming and J lost 6 bases, with 17 bases between them. Germline V gene sequence: CDR1 MDHEN, CDR2 SYDVKM. CDR3 sequence reads: CASSLAQGFVFEQYF. CDR3 in DNA: TGTGCCAGCAGTTTAGCCCAAGGATTTGTCTTCGAGCAGTACTTC.

This clonotype occurred many times. V and J are TRBV5-1 and TRBJ2-5; 11 bases are shared with TRBD1. Germline V lookup: CDR1 SGHRS, CDR2 YFSETQ. This CDR3 is 16 amino acids long. V was clipped by 0 bases and J by 4 bases; unmatched bases: 5. CDR3 amino acids: CASSLEGTGGGETQYF. DNA for the CDR3: TGCGCCAGCAGCTTGGAGGGGACAGGGGGTGGAGAGACCCAGTACTTC. Looking up the rest from reference TRBV5-1 and TRBJ2-5 gives the full variable domain: KAGVTQTPRYLIKTRGQQVTLSCSPISGHRSVSWYQQTPGQGLQFLFEYFSETQRNKGNFPGRFSGRQFSNSRSEMNVSTLELGDSALYLCASSLEGTGGGETQYFGPGTRLLVL.

This clonotype was counted at least ten times. This chain connects TRBV12-3 or TRBV12-4 to TRBJ1-5; no reliable D call. The CDR3 covers 12 residues. The germline V and J ends were trimmed by 5 bases and 0 bases, with 2 bases remaining between them. For the CDR3, the DNA is TGTGCCAGCAGTCATAGCAATCAGCCCCAGCATTTT. It encodes CASSHSNQPQHF.